This T cell receptor (beta chain) was captured in a study of cytomegalovirus exposure and HLA in healthy donors. Findings of the study overall: In vitro assays verified that a few CMV-associated chains recognized CMV antigens specifically. In the approximately 120 validation repertoires, a later analysis found that first-cohort TCR clusters tended to co-occur. Usually a TCR sequence was rare, but some public TCRs were found in many donors. The classifier reportedly diagnosed cytomegalovirus status with high specificity and sensitivity.

This table comes from immunoSEQ multiplex PCR, and its TCRdb copy is limited to in-frame clones, with some not included. This table has about 160,000 clones, approximately 89% appearing once. To note about this clone: Its specificity is unknown.

Looked up from germline, CDR1 is SGHNT and CDR2 is YYREEE (reference sequence). This CDR3 region has 14 residues. Trimming removed 0 bases at V and 4 bases at J, with 10 bases between. The clonotype comes from a woman aged 18-29 years in good health and CMV-seropositive. The chain has TRBV5-4 and TRBJ1-1, with D hard to call. The sample consisted of PBMCs. In DNA form, the CDR3 reads TGTGCCAGCAGCTTGGACCCGTCGGGCACTGAAGCTTTCTTT. Protein: CASSLDPSGTEAFF.